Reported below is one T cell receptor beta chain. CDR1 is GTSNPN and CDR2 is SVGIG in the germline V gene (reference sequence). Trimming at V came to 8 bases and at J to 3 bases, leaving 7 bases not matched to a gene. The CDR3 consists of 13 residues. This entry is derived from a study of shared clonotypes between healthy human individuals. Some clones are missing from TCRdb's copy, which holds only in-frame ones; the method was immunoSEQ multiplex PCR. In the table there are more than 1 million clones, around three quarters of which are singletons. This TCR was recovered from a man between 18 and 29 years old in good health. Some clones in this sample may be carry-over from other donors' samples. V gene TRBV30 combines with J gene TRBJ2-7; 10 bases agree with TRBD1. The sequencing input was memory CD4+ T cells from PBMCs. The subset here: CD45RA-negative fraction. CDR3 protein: CAVSGTGDYEQYF. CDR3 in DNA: TGTGCCGTTTCCGGGACAGGGGACTACGAGCAGTACTTC.